This T cell receptor (beta chain) was sequenced for a study of tissue T cells after allogeneic stem cell transplantation. The V gene lost 1 base and the J gene lost 0 bases, with 7 bases spanning the gap. The CDR3 is 15 residues long. Looked up from germline, CDR1 is SGHSA and CDR2 is FRNQAP. By sample fraction, this clone is large. Its antigen remains unidentified. Gene names are mouse gene names. The read falls 1 residue short of the CDR3 end, and the missing part is taken from the germline J gene. Time point here: mouse harvest day 14 after allogeneic transplant. Tail vein injection delivered 10^7 T-cell-depleted bone marrow cells and 10^6 splenic CD5+ T cells. Study-level findings and limits: Alloreactivity or antigen specificity of tissue TCRs was not determined; some clones might be host cells. Anatomically similar tissues had similar TCR repertoires within each patient.

Using immunoSEQ multiplex PCR, the repertoire was profiled, and TCRdb retains in-frame clones only, with some absent. The profile shows under 3,500 clones, 45% to 55% of them singletons. The material sequenced was gut tissue. This sequence joins TRBV16 and TRBJ1-3; no reliable D call. The clonotype comes from a female BALB/c mouse given C57BL/6 T cells with graft-versus-host disease after an allogeneic hematopoietic cell transplant. Incomplete CDR3 DNA: TGTGCAAGCAGCTTAGCGACCTTTTCTGGAAATACGCTCTAT. Translated, it gives CASSLATFSGNTLY. The CDR3 as a whole reads CASSLATFSGNTLYF.